One and the same sample provided the 15 T cell receptor beta chains below, sequenced in a study of identical twins. TCRdb used MiXCR to reprocess the 5' RACE reads, holding one entry per CDR3 protein. The table lists about 390,000 distinct CDR3 sequences, around 9% of them singletons. Sequenced material: naive T cells sorted from blood. The origin of the receptors is a woman aged 45-65 years in good health.

In this sample, this clonotype turned up a few times. The V and J genes are TRBV4-2 and TRBJ2-1; D is perhaps TRBD1 (6 bases). CDR3 length equals 18 residues. Per the germline V gene, CDR1 is LGHNA and CDR2 is YNFKEQ. V gave up 0 bases and J gave up 9 bases, with 24 bases separating them. The CDR3 DNA is TGTGCCAGCAGCCAAGATCCCAGGGGAGTGGGGACGAAGGGTGAGCAGTTCTTC. It is translated as CASSQDPRGVGTKGEQFF.

The chain joins TRBV20-1 to TRBJ1-6, with D possibly being TRBD1 (5 bases). This CDR3 spans 15 amino acids. Deletions cut 1 base from V and 6 bases from J, with 13 bases between. CDR1 and CDR2 from the germline V gene are DFQATT and SNEGSKA (reference sequence). DNA of the CDR3: TGCAGTGCTAGAGCTCCGGGACGGTCTAATTCACCCCTCCACTTT. Its protein product is CSARAPGRSNSPLHF.

This clonotype has a count of ten or more. The gene calls are TRBV4-1 and TRBJ2-7, with no clear D. CDR1 is MGHRA, CDR2 YSYEKL, per germline. Trimming took off 3 bases at V and 2 bases at J, with 2 bases between the two ends. The CDR3 extends over 11 amino acids. The CDR3 coding sequence is TGCGCCAGCAGCCACACCTACGAGCAGTACTTC. This encodes CASSHTYEQYF.

This clonotype came up many times. The chain joins TRBV15 to TRBJ1-2; TRBD1 agrees at 8 bases. The CDR3 is made up of 13 amino acids. J gave up 8 bases and V 3 bases, and 5 bases lay outside the gene matches. The germline V gene encodes CDR1 LNHNV and CDR2 YYDKDF (reference sequence). The CDR3 DNA is TGTGCCACCAGCAGGAAGGACAGGGACGGCTACACCTTC. Protein product: CATSRKDRDGYTF.

This sequence joins TRBV11-1 and TRBJ2-3; 8 bases line up with TRBD2. The germline gives CDR1 SGHAT, CDR2 FQDESV (reference sequence). The CDR3 loop spans 17 amino acids. Unmatched junction bases numbered 5, after V lost 0 bases and J lost 0 bases. For the CDR3, the DNA is TGTGCCAGCAGCTTAGCGTTGGGACTAGACAGCACAGATACGCAGTATTTT. It encodes CASSLALGLDSTDTQYF.

This clonotype was found a few times. The genes are TRBV11-2 and TRBJ2-1; either TRBD1 or TRBD2 may fit D (5 bases each). The CDR3 is made up of 15 amino acids. CDR1 is SGHAT, CDR2 FQNNGV, per germline. The V gene lost 7 bases and the J gene lost 8 bases, with 21 bases spanning the gap. This chain's CDR3 is CASTDTRGPRDEQFF. The CDR3 region has the DNA TGTGCCAGCACCGATACGAGGGGTCCCCGGGATGAGCAGTTCTTC.

This clonotype was seen repeatedly, ten times or more. The chain is built from TRBV7-9 and TRBJ2-2; D is uncertain. The CDR3 contains 11 residues. In germline, CDR1 is SEHNR, CDR2 FQNEAQ (reference sequence). Trimming stripped 5 bases from V and 6 bases from J, with 4 bases between. CDR3 DNA sequence: TGTGCCAGCAGCACTCCCGGGGAGCTGTTTTTT. Translation gives CASSTPGELFF.

This clonotype occurred a few times. The rearrangement uses TRBV7-2 and TRBJ1-3; D is unresolved. Trimming stripped 2 bases from V and 0 bases from J, with 8 bases between. The CDR3 consists of 15 residues. Germline values: CDR1 SGHTA, CDR2 FQGNSA. CDR3 in amino acids: CASSLRDRSGNTIYF. The CDR3 DNA follows: TGTGCCAGCAGCTTACGGGATCGCTCTGGAAACACCATATATTTT.

This clonotype was picked up a small number of times. The chain joins TRBV5-6 to TRBJ1-5; D remains unclear. V lost 3 bases and J lost 4, with 11 bases in between. The CDR3 is made up of 14 amino acids. Looked up from germline, CDR1 is SGHDT and CDR2 is YYEEEE. CDR3 loop: CASSSFAGNQPQHF. The CDR3 DNA follows: TGTGCCAGCAGCTCCTTCGCGGGGAATCAGCCCCAGCATTTT. Combining the CDR3 with reference TRBV5-6 and TRBJ1-5 gives the whole variable domain DAGVTQSPTHLIKTRGQQVTLRCSPKSGHDTVSWYQQALGQGPQFIFQYYEEEERQRGNFPDRFSGHQFPNYSSELNVNALLLGDSALYLCASSSFAGNQPQHFGDGTRLSIL.

The chain has TRBV10-3 and TRBJ2-1; 10 bases match TRBD2. The trim removed 4 bases at V and 7 bases at J, leaving 7 bases unmatched. From germline, CDR1 is ENHRY and CDR2 SYGVKD. The CDR3 spans 15 residues. In DNA, the CDR3 is TGTGCCATCAGTGGTGGTAGCGGGGGGCCTAATGAGCAGTTCTTC. This sequence encodes CAISGGSGGPNEQFF.

V usage is TRBV6-5 and J usage is TRBJ2-1, with D possibly called TRBD1 or TRBD2 (6 bases each). CDR3 length: 14 amino acids. Germline V gives CDR1 MNHEY, CDR2 SVGAGI. Trimming removed 7 bases at V and 5 bases at J, with 15 bases between. The CDR3 nucleotides are TGTGCCAGCAAAAACGGGGGCCAGCACAATGAGCAGTTCTTC. Translated, it gives CASKNGGQHNEQFF.

This clonotype has at least ten counts. V usage is TRBV5-1 and J usage is TRBJ2-1; 13 nucleotides agree with TRBD2. CDR3 size: 16 residues. J was trimmed by 5 bases and V by 7 bases; bases with no gene match: 9. Germline CDR1 SGHRS, CDR2 YFSETQ. The CDR3 loop is CASGFWGLAGNNEQFF. The CDR3 region has the DNA TGCGCCAGCGGTTTTTGGGGACTAGCGGGAAACAATGAGCAGTTCTTC. Full variable domain (missing parts from reference TRBV5-1 and TRBJ2-1): KAGVTQTPRYLIKTRGQQVTLSCSPISGHRSVSWYQQTPGQGLQFLFEYFSETQRNKGNFPGRFSGRQFSNSRSEMNVSTLELGDSALYLCASGFWGLAGNNEQFFGPGTRLTVL.

V and J are TRBV15 and TRBJ2-2, with no clear D. The CDR3 runs 11 residues. V was shortened by 1 base and J by 9 bases, with 3 bases between the two germline ends. From germline, CDR1 is LNHNV and CDR2 YYDKDF (reference sequence). CDR3 DNA: TGTGCCACCAGCAGAGGCAGGGAGCTGTTTTTT. It encodes CATSRGRELFF.

This clonotype was detected only a few times. V gene TRBV5-5 combines with J gene TRBJ2-5; TRBD2 matches at 14 bases. With V trimmed by 3 bases and J by 3 bases, 4 bases remained unmatched. CDR3 length: 16 residues. Germline V gene data show CDR1 as SGHKS and CDR2 as YYEKEE (reference sequence). CDR3 sequence: CASSSPGLAGEETQYF. The CDR3 coding sequence is TGTGCCAGCAGCTCCCCGGGACTAGCGGGAGAAGAGACCCAGTACTTC.

This clonotype was counted at least ten times. The CDR3: CASSLWGQSSYEQYF. CDR3 nucleotides: TGCGCCAGCAGCTTGTGGGGACAGTCTAGCTACGAGCAGTACTTC. V gene TRBV5-1 combines with J gene TRBJ2-7, with 7 positions matching TRBD1. Germline values: CDR1 SGHRS, CDR2 YFSETQ. V shed 1 base, J shed 3 bases, and the junction held 7 bases outside the gene matches. CDR3 size: 15 residues. Full variable domain (remainder filled in from reference TRBV5-1 and TRBJ2-7): KAGVTQTPRYLIKTRGQQVTLSCSPISGHRSVSWYQQTPGQGLQFLFEYFSETQRNKGNFPGRFSGRQFSNSRSEMNVSTLELGDSALYLCASSLWGQSSYEQYFGPGTRLTVT.